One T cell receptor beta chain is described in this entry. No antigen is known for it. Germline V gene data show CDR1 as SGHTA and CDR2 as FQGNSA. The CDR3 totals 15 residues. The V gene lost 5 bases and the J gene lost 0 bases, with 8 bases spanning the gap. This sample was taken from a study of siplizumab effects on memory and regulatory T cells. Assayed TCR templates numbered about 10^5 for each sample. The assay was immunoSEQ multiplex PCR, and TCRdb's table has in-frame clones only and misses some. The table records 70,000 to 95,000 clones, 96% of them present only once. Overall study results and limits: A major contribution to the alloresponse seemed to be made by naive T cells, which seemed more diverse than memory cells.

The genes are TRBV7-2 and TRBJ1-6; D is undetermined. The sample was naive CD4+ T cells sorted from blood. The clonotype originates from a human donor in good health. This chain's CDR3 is CASSPAGSYNSPLHF. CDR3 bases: TGTGCCAGCAGCCCGGCGGGCTCCTATAATTCACCCCTCCACTTT.